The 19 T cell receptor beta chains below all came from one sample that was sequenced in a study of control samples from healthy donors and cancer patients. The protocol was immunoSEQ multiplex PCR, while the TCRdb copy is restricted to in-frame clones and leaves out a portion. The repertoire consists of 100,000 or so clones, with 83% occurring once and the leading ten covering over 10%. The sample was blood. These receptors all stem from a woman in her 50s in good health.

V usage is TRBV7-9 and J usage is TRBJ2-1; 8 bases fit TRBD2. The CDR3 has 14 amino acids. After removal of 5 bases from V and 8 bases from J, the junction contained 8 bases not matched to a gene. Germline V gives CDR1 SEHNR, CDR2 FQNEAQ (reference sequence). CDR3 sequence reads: CASSPWGLVYEQFF. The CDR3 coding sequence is TGTGCCAGCAGCCCTTGGGGACTAGTCTATGAGCAGTTCTTC.

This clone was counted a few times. CDR3 protein: CASSFGGRSNTGELFF. CDR3 nucleotides: TGTGCCAGCAGCTTCGGCGGGAGGTCGAACACCGGGGAGCTGTTTTTT. The V gene is TRBV5-4, the J gene TRBJ2-2, with 8 bases fitting TRBD2. The CDR3 totals 16 residues. V was pared by 2 bases and J by 0 bases, with 3 bases of the junction left unmatched. CDR1 and CDR2 from the germline V gene are SGHNT and YYREEE (reference sequence).

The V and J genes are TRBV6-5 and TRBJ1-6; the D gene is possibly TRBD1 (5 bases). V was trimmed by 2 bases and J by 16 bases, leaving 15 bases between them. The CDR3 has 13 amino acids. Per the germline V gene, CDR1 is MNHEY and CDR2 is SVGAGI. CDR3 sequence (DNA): TGTGCCAGCAGTTACATGAAGGGGAGCTCTCTCCACTTT. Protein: CASSYMKGSSLHF.

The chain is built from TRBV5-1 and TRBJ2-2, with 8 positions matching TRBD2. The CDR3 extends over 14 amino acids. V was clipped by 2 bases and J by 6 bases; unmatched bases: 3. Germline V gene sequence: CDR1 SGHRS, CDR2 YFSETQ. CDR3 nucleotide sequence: TGCGCCAGCAGCTTACGGGGGGGCCCCGGGGAGCTGTTTTTT. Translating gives CASSLRGGPGELFF.

CDR3 region: CASSPVNRPNYGYTF. As DNA, the CDR3 is TGTGCCAGCAGCCCTGTTAACAGGCCTAACTATGGCTACACCTTC. The gene calls are TRBV14 and TRBJ1-2, with D possibly matching TRBD1 (5 bases). From germline, CDR1 is SGHDN and CDR2 FVKESK. The CDR3 length is 15 residues. V lost 4 bases and J 0 bases, leaving 12 bases between the germline ends.

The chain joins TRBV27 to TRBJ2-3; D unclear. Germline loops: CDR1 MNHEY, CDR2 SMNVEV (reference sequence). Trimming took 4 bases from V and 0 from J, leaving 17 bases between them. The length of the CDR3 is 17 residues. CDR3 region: CASSSIRTFYSTDTQYF. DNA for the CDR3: TGTGCCAGCAGTTCAATACGGACCTTCTACAGCACAGATACGCAGTATTTT.

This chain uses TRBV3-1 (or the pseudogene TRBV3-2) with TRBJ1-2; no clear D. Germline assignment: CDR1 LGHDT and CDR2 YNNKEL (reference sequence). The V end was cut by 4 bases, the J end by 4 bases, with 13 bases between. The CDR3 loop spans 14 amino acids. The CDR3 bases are TGTGCCAGCAGCCGGTCCCCTCCACTCTATGGCTACACCTTC. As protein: CASSRSPPLYGYTF.

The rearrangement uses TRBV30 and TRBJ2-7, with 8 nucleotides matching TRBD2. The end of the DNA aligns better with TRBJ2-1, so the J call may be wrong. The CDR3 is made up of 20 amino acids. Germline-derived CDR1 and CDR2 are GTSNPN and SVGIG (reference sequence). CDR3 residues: CAWSGRRAFFLREGLNEQFF. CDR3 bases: TGTGCCTGGAGTGGACGCAGGGCCTTTTTCTTACGGGAGGGCCTCAATGAGCAGTTCTTC.

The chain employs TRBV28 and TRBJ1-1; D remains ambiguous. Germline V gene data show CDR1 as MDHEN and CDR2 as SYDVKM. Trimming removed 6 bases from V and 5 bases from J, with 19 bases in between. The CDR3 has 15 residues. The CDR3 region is CASSPNGFEGTEAFF. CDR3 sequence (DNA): TGTGCCAGCAGCCCTAACGGGTTTGAGGGAACTGAAGCTTTCTTT.

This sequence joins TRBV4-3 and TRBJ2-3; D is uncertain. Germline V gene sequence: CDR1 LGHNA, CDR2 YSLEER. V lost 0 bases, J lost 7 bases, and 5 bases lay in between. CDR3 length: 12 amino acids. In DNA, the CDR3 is TGCGCCAGCAGCCAAGATCCGAATACGCAGTATTTT. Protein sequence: CASSQDPNTQYF.

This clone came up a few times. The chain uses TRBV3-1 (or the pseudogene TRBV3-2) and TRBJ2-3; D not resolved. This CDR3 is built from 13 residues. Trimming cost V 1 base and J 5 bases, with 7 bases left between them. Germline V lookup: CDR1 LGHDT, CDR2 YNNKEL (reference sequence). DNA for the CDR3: TGTGCCAGCAGCCAAGGGCTAAAAGATACGCAGTATTTT. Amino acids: CASSQGLKDTQYF.

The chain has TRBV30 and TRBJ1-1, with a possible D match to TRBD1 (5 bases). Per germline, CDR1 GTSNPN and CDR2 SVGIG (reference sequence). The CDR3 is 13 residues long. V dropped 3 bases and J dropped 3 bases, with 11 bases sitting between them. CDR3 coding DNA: TGTGCCTGGAGAAGGGGAGGGGACACTGAAGCTTTCTTT. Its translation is CAWRRGGDTEAFF.

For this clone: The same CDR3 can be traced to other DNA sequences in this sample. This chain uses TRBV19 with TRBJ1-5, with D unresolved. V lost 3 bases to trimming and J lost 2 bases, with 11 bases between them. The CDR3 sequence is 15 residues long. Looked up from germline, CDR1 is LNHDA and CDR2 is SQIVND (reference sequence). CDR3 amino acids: CASSIGVGGNQPQHF. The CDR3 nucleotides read TGTGCCAGTAGTATTGGGGTCGGAGGCAATCAGCCCCAGCATTTT.

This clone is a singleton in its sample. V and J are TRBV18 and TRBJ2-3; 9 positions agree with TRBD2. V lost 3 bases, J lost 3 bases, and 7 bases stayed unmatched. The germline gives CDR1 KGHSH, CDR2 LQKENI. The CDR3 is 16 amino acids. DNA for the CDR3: TGTGCCAGCTCACCGCTAATTAGCGGGGGTACAGATACGCAGTATTTT. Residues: CASSPLISGGTDTQYF. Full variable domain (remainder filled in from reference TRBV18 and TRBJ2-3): NAGVMQNPRHLVRRRGQEARLRCSPMKGHSHVYWYRQLPEEGLKFMVYLQKENIIDESGMPKERFSAEFPKEGPSILRIQQVVRGDSAAYFCASSPLISGGTDTQYFGPGTRLTVL.

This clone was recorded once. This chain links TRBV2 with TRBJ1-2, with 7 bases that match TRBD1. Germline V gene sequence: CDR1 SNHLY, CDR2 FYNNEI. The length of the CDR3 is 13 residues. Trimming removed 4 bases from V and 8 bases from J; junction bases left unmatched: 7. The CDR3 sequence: CASSVRPGGGYTF. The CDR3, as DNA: TGTGCCAGCAGTGTCCGGCCAGGGGGAGGCTACACCTTC.

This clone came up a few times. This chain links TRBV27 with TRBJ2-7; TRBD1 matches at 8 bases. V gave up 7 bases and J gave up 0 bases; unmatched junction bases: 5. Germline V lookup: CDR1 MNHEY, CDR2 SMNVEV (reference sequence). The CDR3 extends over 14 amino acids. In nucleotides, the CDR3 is TGTGCCAGCATCGGGACAGGAGGCTCCTACGAGCAGTACTTC. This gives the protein CASIGTGGSYEQYF.

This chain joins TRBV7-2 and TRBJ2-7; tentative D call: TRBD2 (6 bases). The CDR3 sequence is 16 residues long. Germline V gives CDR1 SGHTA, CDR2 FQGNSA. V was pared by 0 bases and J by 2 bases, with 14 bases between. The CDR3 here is CASSLATSKSTYEQYF. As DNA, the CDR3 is TGTGCCAGCAGCTTAGCGACTAGTAAATCGACCTACGAGCAGTACTTC.

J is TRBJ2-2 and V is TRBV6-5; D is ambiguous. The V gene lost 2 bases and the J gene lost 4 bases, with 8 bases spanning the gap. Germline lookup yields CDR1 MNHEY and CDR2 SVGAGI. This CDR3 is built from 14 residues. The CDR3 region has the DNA TGTGCCAGCAGTTACAACCAGCCCACCGGGGAGCTGTTTTTT. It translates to CASSYNQPTGELFF.

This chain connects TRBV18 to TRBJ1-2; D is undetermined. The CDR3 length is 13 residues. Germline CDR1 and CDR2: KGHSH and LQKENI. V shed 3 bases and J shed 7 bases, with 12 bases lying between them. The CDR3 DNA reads TGTGCCAGCTCACCGAGAACAGAGCGTGGCTACACCTTC. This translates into CASSPRTERGYTF.